This is a list of T cell receptor beta chains from one sample in a study of post-analysis software for immune sequencing data. TCRdb called the PCR reads again in MiXCR, with one record for every CDR3 protein. The table includes about 180,000 distinct CDR3 sequences, roughly 30% detected once. The source material was blood. The receptor source for this set is a girl under 18 with multiple sclerosis. CDR3s include the opening cysteine and the closing phenylalanine or tryptophan. The order of the fields is J gene, V gene, D gene, clone size, CDR3 DNA, CDR3 protein. A D gene is named only where the DNA matches it firmly. Expanded clones are given a class, and other clones once, few, many or no size at all.

J gene: TRBJ2-5; V gene: TRBV9; D gene: NA; clone size: NA; CDR3 DNA: TGTGCCAGCAGCGGGGGGAGGAGGAAGTACTTC; CDR3 protein: CASSGGRRKYF
J gene: TRBJ2-1; V gene: TRBV4-1; D gene: TRBD1; clone size: many; CDR3 DNA: TGCGCCAGCAGCCACCTCACAGGGGGGACTTCCAGCTCCTACAATGAGCAGTTCTTC; CDR3 protein: CASSHLTGGTSSSYNEQFF
J gene: TRBJ2-1; V gene: TRBV10-3; D gene: TRBD2; clone size: many; CDR3 DNA: TGTGCCATCAGTGAGTTCGAGGTCTTAGGGACTAGCGGGTTATACAATGAGCAGTTCTTC; CDR3 protein: CAISEFEVLGTSGLYNEQFF
J gene: TRBJ1-5; V gene: TRBV6-1; D gene: NA; clone size: NA; CDR3 DNA: TGTGCCAGCACCACAGGAGTCAGGGTTTCGCGGGATCAGCCCCAGCATTTT; CDR3 protein: CASTTGVRVSRDQPQHF
J gene: TRBJ1-5; V gene: TRBV2; D gene: NA; clone size: NA; CDR3 DNA: TGTGCCAGCAGGGTAGGGTTGAGCAATCAGCCCCAGCATTTT; CDR3 protein: CASRVGLSNQPQHF
J gene: TRBJ1-1; V gene: TRBV15; D gene: NA; clone size: NA; CDR3 DNA: TGTGCCACCAGCAGAGTTTTACAGCAGACTGAAGCTTTCTTT; CDR3 protein: CATSRVLQQTEAFF
J gene: TRBJ2-7; V gene: TRBV7-2; D gene: TRBD1; clone size: few; CDR3 DNA: TGTGCCAGCAGCTTAGAGGCAAACAGGGGAGCTAACTTC; CDR3 protein: CASSLEANRGANF
J gene: TRBJ1-4; V gene: TRBV20-1; D gene: NA; clone size: few; CDR3 DNA: TGCAGTGCCAGGACCCTTGGGGATGAAAAACTGTTTTTT; CDR3 protein: CSARTLGDEKLFF
J gene: TRBJ2-3; V gene: TRBV7-2; D gene: NA; clone size: many; CDR3 DNA: TGTGCCAGCAGCTTGCTTCTAAGTTCAGCAGATACGCAGTATTTT; CDR3 protein: CASSLLLSSADTQYF
J gene: TRBJ2-3; V gene: TRBV4-1; D gene: NA; clone size: NA; CDR3 DNA: TGCGCCAGCGAGGGACGCACAGATACGCAGTATTTT; CDR3 protein: CASEGRTDTQYF
J gene: TRBJ2-1; V gene: TRBV12-3/TRBV12-4; D gene: NA; clone size: many; CDR3 DNA: TGTGCCAGCAGTAGCGGGTTTGACCATGAGCAGTTCTTC; CDR3 protein: CASSSGFDHEQFF
J gene: TRBJ1-2; V gene: TRBV6-4; D gene: NA; clone size: many; CDR3 DNA: TGTGCCAGCAGTGATCGAAACTCCCTCTATGGCTACACCTTC; CDR3 protein: CASSDRNSLYGYTF
J gene: TRBJ2-7; V gene: TRBV7-2; D gene: TRBD2; clone size: few; CDR3 DNA: TGTGCCAGCAGCAGAACTAGCGGTTACTCCTACGAGCAGTACTTC; CDR3 protein: CASSRTSGYSYEQYF
J gene: TRBJ2-7; V gene: TRBV7-9; D gene: NA; clone size: NA; CDR3 DNA: TGTGCCAGCAGCTTCGCACTAGTGGTCTACGAGCAGTACTTC; CDR3 protein: CASSFALVVYEQYF
J gene: TRBJ2-3; V gene: TRBV5-1; D gene: NA; clone size: few; CDR3 DNA: TGCGCCAGCAGCCCGGCGTCTATGCAAGATACGCAGTATTTT; CDR3 protein: CASSPASMQDTQYF
J gene: TRBJ2-7; V gene: TRBV20-1; D gene: TRBD2; clone size: many; CDR3 DNA: TGCAGTGCTACGACTAGCGGGACCTACGAGCAGTACTTC; CDR3 protein: CSATTSGTYEQYF
J gene: TRBJ1-1; V gene: TRBV5-6; D gene: TRBD1; clone size: few; CDR3 DNA: TGTGCCAGCAGCTCAGGAGGGGGCGCGGGGACTGAAGCTTTCTTT; CDR3 protein: CASSSGGGAGTEAFF
J gene: TRBJ2-3; V gene: TRBV6-6; D gene: TRBD2; clone size: NA; CDR3 DNA: TGTGCCAGTAGTCGAACCCCGGCTAGCGGCACAGATTCGCAGTATTTT; CDR3 protein: CASSRTPASGTDSQYF
J gene: TRBJ2-7; V gene: TRBV20-1; D gene: TRBD2; clone size: NA; CDR3 DNA: TGCAGTGCTCGACCCCTCAGCGGGGGAAAAGAGGTCCAGTACTTC; CDR3 protein: CSARPLSGGKEVQYF
J gene: TRBJ1-2; V gene: TRBV20-1; D gene: TRBD1; clone size: many; CDR3 DNA: TGCAGTGCCAGGACAGGGACGCTCTATGGCTACACCTTC; CDR3 protein: CSARTGTLYGYTF
J gene: TRBJ2-5; V gene: TRBV11-2; D gene: NA; clone size: NA; CDR3 DNA: TGTGCCAGCAGCTTAGATCGGTTACGGACAAAGAAAGGAGAGACCCAGTACTTC; CDR3 protein: CASSLDRLRTKKGETQYF
J gene: TRBJ1-1; V gene: TRBV5-1; D gene: NA; clone size: many; CDR3 DNA: TGCGCCAGCAGCTTGGTGGGCGGCCCTGAAGCTTTCTTT; CDR3 protein: CASSLVGGPEAFF
J gene: TRBJ2-3; V gene: TRBV5-6; D gene: NA; clone size: many; CDR3 DNA: TGTGCCAGCAGCTTGGGGGCCGGCACTAGCACAGATACGCAGTATTTT; CDR3 protein: CASSLGAGTSTDTQYF
J gene: TRBJ1-5; V gene: TRBV20-1; D gene: TRBD1; clone size: many; CDR3 DNA: TGCAGTGCTAGAGAGCCGGGACAGGGCATAAGTCAGCCCCAGCATTTT; CDR3 protein: CSAREPGQGISQPQHF
J gene: TRBJ1-5; V gene: TRBV4-1; D gene: NA; clone size: few; CDR3 DNA: TGCGCCAGCAGCCAAGAATCAGGGAGTCAGCCCCAGCATTTT; CDR3 protein: CASSQESGSQPQHF
J gene: TRBJ2-1; V gene: TRBV7-2; D gene: TRBD2; clone size: NA; CDR3 DNA: TGTGCCAGCAGAGTAGCGGGAGGGCCATTCAATGAGCAGTTCTTC; CDR3 protein: CASRVAGGPFNEQFF
J gene: TRBJ2-3; V gene: TRBV7-6; D gene: NA; clone size: many; CDR3 DNA: TGTGCCAGCAGCTTTGAGACAGGATCGGGAGATACGCAGTATTTT; CDR3 protein: CASSFETGSGDTQYF
J gene: TRBJ1-4; V gene: TRBV7-6; D gene: NA; clone size: many; CDR3 DNA: TGTGCCAGCAGCTTAGGGTCCGGCGGAGGGGAAAAACTGTTTTTT; CDR3 protein: CASSLGSGGGEKLFF
J gene: TRBJ1-1; V gene: TRBV11-2; D gene: NA; clone size: few; CDR3 DNA: TGTGCCAGCAGCCACCTGTCAGGGTCCCGAGGAGAAGCTTTCTTT; CDR3 protein: CASSHLSGSRGEAFF
J gene: TRBJ2-5; V gene: TRBV9; D gene: NA; clone size: many; CDR3 DNA: TGTGCCAGCAGCAGGGATGGGGAGACCCAGTACTTC; CDR3 protein: CASSRDGETQYF
J gene: TRBJ2-1; V gene: TRBV12-3/TRBV12-4; D gene: NA; clone size: many; CDR3 DNA: TGTGCCAGCAGTGAACAGGGTCACCCCTACAATGAGCAGTTCTTC; CDR3 protein: CASSEQGHPYNEQFF
J gene: TRBJ2-1; V gene: TRBV3-1; D gene: NA; clone size: few; CDR3 DNA: TGTGCCAGCAGCCAAGACTTATCCTACAATGAGCAGTTCTTC; CDR3 protein: CASSQDLSYNEQFF
J gene: TRBJ1-4; V gene: TRBV5-6; D gene: NA; clone size: NA; CDR3 DNA: TGTGCCAGCAGCTTGAGCCAAGGGACTAATGAAAAACTGTTTTTT; CDR3 protein: CASSLSQGTNEKLFF
J gene: TRBJ1-2; V gene: TRBV4-1; D gene: NA; clone size: many; CDR3 DNA: TGCGCCAGCAGCCAAGATCGGACAGATCACATGAACTATGGCTACACCTTC; CDR3 protein: CASSQDRTDHMNYGYTF
J gene: TRBJ2-2; V gene: TRBV24-1; D gene: NA; clone size: few; CDR3 DNA: TGTGCCACCAGTGATACTTCCCCGGACATACACACCGGGGAGCTGTTTTTT; CDR3 protein: CATSDTSPDIHTGELFF
J gene: TRBJ1-2; V gene: TRBV19; D gene: NA; clone size: NA; CDR3 DNA: TGTGCCAGTACCGCAGGGCGAGGCTACACCTTC; CDR3 protein: CASTAGRGYTF
J gene: TRBJ1-1; V gene: TRBV12-3/TRBV12-4; D gene: NA; clone size: few; CDR3 DNA: TGTGCCAGCATCGGGTATGAAGCCACTGAAGCTTTCTTT; CDR3 protein: CASIGYEATEAFF
J gene: TRBJ2-7; V gene: TRBV6-1; D gene: NA; clone size: many; CDR3 DNA: TGTGCCAGCAGGGACCCCAGGGGCCACTACGAGCAGTACTTC; CDR3 protein: CASRDPRGHYEQYF
J gene: TRBJ2-7; V gene: TRBV2; D gene: TRBD2; clone size: few; CDR3 DNA: TGTGCCAGCTCCGGGGGGGGCGGGAGCAGCTACGAGCAGTACTTC; CDR3 protein: CASSGGGGSSYEQYF
J gene: TRBJ2-7; V gene: TRBV5-6; D gene: NA; clone size: many; CDR3 DNA: TGTGCCAGCAGCTTGTTAAGTAGCGGCTACGAGCAGTACTTC; CDR3 protein: CASSLLSSGYEQYF
J gene: TRBJ2-5; V gene: TRBV7-2; D gene: NA; clone size: NA; CDR3 DNA: TGTGCCGGCAGCTTAGCCCAGAGTCCGGAGACCCAGTACTTC; CDR3 protein: CAGSLAQSPETQYF